The 17 T cell receptor beta chains below come from one sample, sequenced in a study of T cells in Graves' hyperthyroidism and ophthalmopathy. Amplification yielded TCR beta CDR3 regions, with RNA transcripts as the source. The HTBI primer set drove a first-round RT-PCR of the TCR CDR3. TCRdb itself ran the multiplex PCR reads through MiXCR, one entry per CDR3 protein. The sample includes 550,000 to 800,000 distinct CDR3 sequences, 15% to 20% seen only once; the top ten take about a sixth. The source material was blood. The receptors shown here come from a man aged 45-65 years with Graves' hyperthyroidism.

This clonotype came up many times. The V call is TRBV27, the J call TRBJ2-3, with TRBD2 as a possible D gene (5 bases). Trimming cost V 7 bases and J 1 base, with 12 bases left between them. The CDR3 runs to 14 residues. Germline V gives CDR1 MNHEY, CDR2 SMNVEV (reference sequence). The CDR3 region is CASMVGVGTDTQYF. In DNA form, the CDR3 reads TGTGCCAGCATGGTGGGAGTAGGCACAGATACGCAGTATTTT.

This clonotype has only a few counts. The chain couples TRBV10-3 to TRBJ1-1; unclear D gene. Germline V gives CDR1 ENHRY, CDR2 SYGVKD. The CDR3 length is 13 residues. V was trimmed by 3 bases and J by 8 bases, leaving 13 bases between them. CDR3 sequence: CAISEGGPREAFF. CDR3 DNA sequence: TGTGCCATCAGTGAAGGCGGCCCAAGGGAAGCTTTCTTT.

This clonotype was recorded many times. The rearrangement joins TRBV20-1 to TRBJ1-6; 11 bases line up with TRBD1. Unmatched junction bases numbered 9, after V lost 3 bases and J lost 5 bases. Germline assignment: CDR1 DFQATT and CDR2 SNEGSKA (reference sequence). The CDR3 spans 17 residues. Here the CDR3 reads CSAREWDRGIHNSPLHF. The CDR3, as DNA: TGCAGTGCTAGGGAATGGGACAGGGGGATTCATAATTCACCCCTCCACTTT.

This clonotype was detected ten times or more. The J gene is TRBJ2-4, the V gene TRBV2; 7 bases are shared with TRBD1. The germline V gene has CDR1 SNHLY and CDR2 FYNNEI. Trimming removed 4 bases from V and 4 bases from J; junction bases left unmatched: 4. The CDR3 covers 14 residues. The CDR3 is CASSGRQGKNIQYF. The CDR3 nucleotides are TGTGCCAGCAGTGGTCGACAGGGAAAAAACATTCAGTACTTC.

This sequence joins TRBV6-1 and TRBJ1-5; D ambiguous. This CDR3 contains 17 residues. Germline V gene lookup returns CDR1 MNHNS and CDR2 SASEGT. The V end was cut by 4 bases, the J end by 4 bases, with 20 bases between. CDR3 residues: CASSGASGKFRNQPQHF. CDR3 nucleotide sequence: TGTGCCAGCAGTGGCGCTTCGGGGAAATTTCGGAATCAGCCCCAGCATTTT.

This clonotype was recorded at least ten times. The chain couples TRBV29-1 to TRBJ2-5; D is possibly TRBD2 (6 bases). The germline V gene encodes CDR1 SQVTM and CDR2 ANQGSEA. The V and J ends lost 7 bases and 3 bases respectively, with 18 bases between them. The CDR3 runs 14 residues. The CDR3 spells CSAAGTSGEETQYF. In nucleotides, the CDR3 is TGCAGCGCAGCCGGGACCTCGGGGGAAGAGACCCAGTACTTC.

In its sample, this clonotype was seen many times. This sequence joins TRBV12-3 or TRBV12-4 and TRBJ2-3; 15 bases line up with TRBD2. V lost 5 bases to trimming and J lost 0 bases; unmatched junction nucleotides: 12. This CDR3 has 20 amino acids. This CDR3 is CASSAAFGLAGGISTDTQYF. In DNA form, the CDR3 reads TGTGCCAGCAGTGCTGCGTTTGGACTAGCGGGAGGGATTAGCACAGATACGCAGTATTTT.

This clonotype has at least ten counts. V is TRBV27 and J is TRBJ2-2, with TRBD1 identical over 7 bases. The ends lost 5 bases at V and 6 bases at J; junction bases unmatched: 15. The CDR3 is made up of 17 amino acids. The germline V gene has CDR1 MNHEY and CDR2 SMNVEV (reference sequence). CDR3 DNA: TGTGCCAGCAGTGAATCAGGACAGGTTGTTTCTTCCGGGGAGCTGTTTTTT. Encoded protein: CASSESGQVVSSGELFF.

This clonotype was seen many times. This rearrangement joins TRBV7-3 to TRBJ2-3, with unresolved D. The CDR3 is 14 amino acids. CDR1 and CDR2 from the germline V gene are SGHTA and FQGTGA. Trimming removed 2 bases at V and 0 bases at J, with 6 bases between. CDR3 nucleotide sequence: TGTGCCAGCAGCTTATATCATAGCACAGATACGCAGTATTTT. Residues: CASSLYHSTDTQYF.

The gene calls are TRBV19 and TRBJ1-2; D call uncertain. The germline gives CDR1 LNHDA, CDR2 SQIVND (reference sequence). V shed 9 bases and J shed 8 bases, with 19 bases lying between them. The CDR3 contains 13 residues. The CDR3 sequence: CASREREFKGYTF. The CDR3 nucleotides are TGTGCCAGCCGAGAAAGGGAGTTTAAGGGCTACACCTTC. The complete variable domain, with remaining parts taken from reference TRBV19 and TRBJ1-2, reads DGGITQSPKYLFRKEGQNVTLSCEQNLNHDAMYWYRQDPGQGLRLIYYSQIVNDFQKGDIAEGYSVSREKKESFPLTVTSAQKNPTAFYLCASREREFKGYTFGSGTRLTVV.

This clonotype was seen at least ten times. This chain links TRBV20-1 with TRBJ1-1, with D possibly being TRBD1 (5 bases). Germline CDR1 and CDR2: DFQATT and SNEGSKA (reference sequence). With 6 bases removed from V and 4 bases from J, the gap between germline ends came to 12 bases. The CDR3 runs 12 residues. In DNA, the CDR3 is TGCAGTGCCAGCCGACAGAGCACTGAAGCTTTCTTT. Translated: CSASRQSTEAFF.

On this clonotype itself: This may be a read error, as it is one base from a much larger clone. This sequence joins TRBV19 and TRBJ2-7; the match to TRBD2 covers 11 bases. This CDR3 has 15 amino acids. The germline gives CDR1 LNHDA, CDR2 SQIVND (reference sequence). Written as DNA, the CDR3 is TGTGTCAGTAGTCTGGGACTAGCGGATACCTACGAGCAGTACTTC. Its protein product is CVSSLGLADTYEQYF.

In its sample, this clonotype was seen a few times. V gene TRBV7-9 combines with J gene TRBJ1-5; D remains unclear. Germline V gives CDR1 SEHNR, CDR2 FQNEAQ (reference sequence). The CDR3 has 14 amino acids. The V gene lost 3 bases and the J gene lost 4 bases, with 10 bases spanning the gap. The CDR3 loop is CASSFGETNQPQHF. CDR3 nucleotides: TGTGCCAGCAGCTTTGGGGAGACTAATCAGCCCCAGCATTTT.

This clonotype was found many times. The chain is built from TRBV10-3 and TRBJ1-5, with a weak D call TRBD1 (5 bases). V was clipped by 0 bases and J by 7 bases, with 10 bases between them. CDR1 ENHRY and CDR2 SYGVKD come from the germline V gene. This CDR3 has 14 amino acids. The CDR3 DNA follows: TGTGCCATCAGTGAGTCGGGGGGGTTGCAGCCCCAGCATTTT. This encodes CAISESGGLQPQHF.

A few counts support this clonotype. The chain couples TRBV20-1 to TRBJ2-1; D unclear. Trimming shortened V by 2 bases and J by 0 bases, and 8 bases separated the two germline ends. Germline V gene sequence: CDR1 DFQATT, CDR2 SNEGSKA (reference sequence). CDR3 length: 14 amino acids. The chain's CDR3 is CSARRASSYNEQFF. CDR3 nucleotide sequence: TGCAGTGCTAGAAGGGCGAGCTCCTACAATGAGCAGTTCTTC.

This clonotype was recorded a few times. The chain employs TRBV18 and TRBJ1-4; D unclear. The CDR3 contains 14 residues. The V gene lost 2 bases and the J gene lost 3 bases, with 7 bases spanning the gap. CDR1 and CDR2 (germline): KGHSH, LQKENI. The CDR3 region has the DNA TGTGCCAGCTCACCAACTACTGCTAATGAAAAACTGTTTTTT. It yields the protein CASSPTTANEKLFF.

This clonotype has a handful of counts. The chain links TRBV7-3 to TRBJ2-2; 8 nucleotides match TRBD2. The germline V gene has CDR1 SGHTA and CDR2 FQGTGA. CDR3 length: 15 residues. J gave up 8 bases and V 1 base, and 6 bases lay outside the gene matches. The CDR3 region is CASSLNIAGSGELFF. The DNA for the CDR3 is TGTGCCAGCAGCTTAAACATAGCGGGATCAGGGGAGCTGTTTTTT.